Presented here are 4 T cell receptor beta chains from one specimen sequenced in a study of T cells in Graves' hyperthyroidism and ophthalmopathy. RNA transcripts yielded amplified TCR beta CDR3 regions. First-round RT-PCR of the TCR CDR3 relied on the HTBI primer set. One entry per CDR3 protein results from TCRdb running MiXCR on the multiplex PCR reads. The profile shows approximately 400,000 distinct CDR3 sequences, roughly 14% of them singletons. The sample was blood. Every receptor here comes from a man younger than 40 with Graves' hyperthyroidism that later progressed to Graves' ophthalmopathy.

This clonotype was seen repeatedly, ten times or more. The junction departs from germline at one end; a sequencing error may be responsible. This chain joins TRBV12-3 or TRBV12-4 and TRBJ2-1; unclear D gene. The CDR3 has 13 residues. The chain's CDR3 is CASRRRRGNEQLF. CDR3 DNA: TGTGCCAGCCGACGACGGAGAGGTAATGAGCAGCTCTTC.

This clonotype was seen repeatedly, ten times or more. The chain links TRBV13 to TRBJ2-7; D gene unclear. V shed 8 bases and J shed 6 bases, with 17 bases lying between them. There are 13 residues in the CDR3. Germline V lookup: CDR1 PRHDT, CDR2 FYEKMQ (reference sequence). This CDR3 is CASSPFQYVEQYF. The DNA of the CDR3 is TGTGCCAGCTCCCCGTTCCAATACGTCGAGCAGTACTTC.

The chain couples TRBV5-1 to TRBJ1-1, with unresolved D. The CDR3 length is 15 residues. Deletions cut 4 bases from V and 5 bases from J, with 18 bases between. Germline V gene data show CDR1 as SGHRS and CDR2 as YFSETQ. As DNA, the CDR3 is TGCGCCAGCAGCCTCTTAAATTCCCAAGAGACTGAAGCTTTCTTT. It codes for CASSLLNSQETEAFF.

This clonotype was counted a few times. The CDR3 region is CASSQDGGTAKNIQYF. The CDR3 DNA reads TGTGCCAGCAGCCAAGATGGGGGAACGGCCAAAAACATTCAGTACTTC. The chain joins TRBV4-2 to TRBJ2-4, with D possibly called TRBD1 or TRBD2 (5 bases each). This CDR3 has 16 residues. The germline gives CDR1 LGHNA, CDR2 YNFKEQ. V shed 0 bases and J shed 1 base, with 10 bases lying between them.